This T cell receptor (beta chain) was sequenced in a study of shared clonotypes between healthy human individuals. Sequencing was performed with immunoSEQ multiplex PCR; in TCRdb, only in-frame clones are kept and a portion is missing. The table includes a few million clones, about 92% detected once. Germline V lookup: CDR1 MNHNY, CDR2 SVGAGI (reference sequence). V gave up 0 bases and J gave up 2 bases, with 10 bases separating them. The CDR3 spans 15 residues. The sequence was collected from a man younger than 35 in good health. The chain combines TRBV6-6 with TRBJ2-5; a possible D gene is TRBD1 (6 bases). Sequencing input: naive CD4+ T cells sorted from blood. Subset: CD45RA+ positively selected. The chain's CDR3 is CASSYSGRGQETQYF. As DNA, the CDR3 is TGTGCCAGCAGTTACTCGGGCAGGGGTCAAGAGACCCAGTACTTC.